The 20 T cell receptor beta chains below were found in one sample sequenced in a study of T-cell reconstitution after alpha-beta-depleted transplantation in children. Library preparation (for TCRbeta) was performed with unique molecular identifiers. TCRdb recomputed calls from the PCR reads with MiXCR, one row per CDR3 protein. The data show roughly 100,000 distinct CDR3 sequences, roughly 7.7% seen once. The sequencing here drew on PBMCs from the stem cell graft donor, taken from the stem cell graft. The receptors were gathered from a human donor who donated a stem cell graft to a child with congenital amegakaryocytic thrombocytopenia.

This chain joins TRBV20-1 and TRBJ2-7; D gene unclear. The V end was cut by 3 bases, the J end by 2 bases, with 11 bases between. The CDR3 loop spans 13 amino acids. Germline V gene lookup returns CDR1 DFQATT and CDR2 SNEGSKA (reference sequence). The CDR3 DNA reads TGCAGTGCTAGGGTTTCCGCCACCTACGAGCAGTACTTC. Translated, it gives CSARVSATYEQYF.

This clonotype has more than one count but fewer than ten. The J gene is TRBJ2-7, the V gene TRBV7-9; D remains unclear. Trimming pared 5 bases from V and 0 bases from J, leaving 11 bases between. This CDR3 spans 14 amino acids. Germline CDR1 and CDR2: SEHNR and FQNEAQ (reference sequence). This chain's CDR3 is CASSPRVSSYEQYF. The CDR3, as DNA: TGTGCCAGCAGCCCCCGGGTTAGCTCCTACGAGCAGTACTTC.

This clonotype was observed many times. The chain recombines TRBV20-1 with TRBJ2-2; TRBD2 agrees at 7 bases. The CDR3 is 17 residues long. Germline CDR1 and CDR2: DFQATT and SNEGSKA (reference sequence). With 5 bases clipped from V and 5 bases from J, the junction kept 17 bases outside the gene matches. For the CDR3, the DNA is TGCAGTGCTGGACCTACAGGTGGACTAGTAAAGACCGGGGAGCTGTTTTTT. Translating gives CSAGPTGGLVKTGELFF.

The table lists this clonotype with many counts. The chain uses TRBV4-3 and TRBJ2-1, with 8 nucleotides matching TRBD2. Germline V gene sequence: CDR1 LGHNA, CDR2 YSLEER. This CDR3 region has 15 residues. Trimming took 3 bases from V and 9 from J; bases not matched to a gene: 10. CDR3 amino acids: CASSQISGSRGEQFF. In nucleotides, the CDR3 is TGCGCCAGCAGCCAGATAAGCGGGAGTCGTGGTGAGCAGTTCTTC.

Ten or more counts support this clonotype. The rearrangement joins TRBV5-1 to TRBJ1-4; D ambiguous. V lost 0 bases and J lost 0, with 6 bases in between. Germline-derived CDR1 and CDR2 are SGHRS and YFSETQ. There are 15 residues in the CDR3. In DNA, the CDR3 is TGCGCCAGCAGCTTGGGGGTTACAACTAATGAAAAACTGTTTTTT. As protein: CASSLGVTTNEKLFF. Supplemented by reference TRBV5-1 and TRBJ1-4, the full variable domain reads KAGVTQTPRYLIKTRGQQVTLSCSPISGHRSVSWYQQTPGQGLQFLFEYFSETQRNKGNFPGRFSGRQFSNSRSEMNVSTLELGDSALYLCASSLGVTTNEKLFFGSGTQLSVL.

This clonotype showed up many times. The chain combines TRBV29-1 with TRBJ2-5, with no clear D. This CDR3 contains 14 residues. The V gene's germline CDR1 is SQVTM and CDR2 ANQGSEA. Deletions cut 4 bases from V and 4 bases from J, with 16 bases between. Here the CDR3 DNA reads TGCAGCGTTGCCGCCAGAGGCTTGGGAGAGACCCAGTACTTC. It is translated as CSVAARGLGETQYF. The full variable domain, in which reference TRBV29-1 and TRBJ2-5 provide the parts outside the CDR3, is SAVISQKPSRDICQRGTSLTIQCQVDSQVTMMFWYRQQPGQSLTLIATANQGSEATYESGFVIDKFPISRPNLTFSTLTVSNMSPEDSSIYLCSVAARGLGETQYFGPGTRLLVL.

The chain has TRBV5-1 and TRBJ2-1, with D unresolved. V lost 1 base and J 5 bases, leaving 13 bases between the germline ends. The germline gives CDR1 SGHRS, CDR2 YFSETQ. CDR3 length: 15 amino acids. CDR3 coding DNA: TGCGCCAGCAGCTTGCTGTGGGGTCCTAACAATGAGCAGTTCTTC. This translates into CASSLLWGPNNEQFF.

Ten or more counts support this clonotype. The chain uses TRBV7-9 and TRBJ2-7; 12 bases fit TRBD1. CDR1 is SEHNR and CDR2 is FQNEAQ in the germline V gene (reference sequence). With V trimmed by 5 bases and J by 2 bases, 7 bases remained unmatched. This CDR3 region has 16 residues. This chain's CDR3 is CASSTAGTGGPYEQYF. The CDR3 DNA is TGTGCCAGCAGCACCGCCGGGACAGGGGGCCCCTACGAGCAGTACTTC.

The chain uses TRBV5-5 and TRBJ2-3, with D possibly matching TRBD1 (5 bases). CDR1 and CDR2 (germline): SGHKS, YYEKEE (reference sequence). Trimming cost V 0 bases and J 7 bases, with 6 bases left between them. CDR3 length equals 12 residues. CDR3 amino acids: CASSLGTYTQYF. The CDR3 region has the DNA TGTGCCAGCAGCTTGGGGACATATACGCAGTATTTT.

This clonotype has just a few counts. The genes are TRBV6-1 and TRBJ2-2, with D possibly matching TRBD2 (7 bases). The CDR3 is 15 residues long. The germline CDR1 and CDR2 sequences are MNHNS and SASEGT. The V end lost 1 base, the J end lost 5 bases, and 11 bases lay between the germline ends. DNA for the CDR3: TGTGCCAGCAGTGAAGGGGAGGGGGAGACCGGGGAGCTGTTTTTT. Its translation: CASSEGEGETGELFF.

The sample holds many counts of this clonotype. The chain recombines TRBV7-7 with TRBJ2-1; D may be TRBD1 (6 bases). This CDR3 spans 14 amino acids. Per germline, CDR1 SSHAT and CDR2 FNYEAQ (reference sequence). V was cut by 3 bases and J by 5 bases, with 11 bases left in between. CDR3 sequence: CASSFSYRDNEQFF. CDR3 sequence (DNA): TGTGCCAGCAGCTTCTCCTACAGGGACAATGAGCAGTTCTTC.

This clonotype was detected a few times. The chain has TRBV12-3 or TRBV12-4 and TRBJ2-1; TRBD1 matches at 8 bases. V was pared by 8 bases and J by 6 bases, with 15 bases of the junction left unmatched. The CDR3 totals 16 residues. CDR3 nucleotide sequence: TGTGCCAGCGCTCAAATAGGGACAGGAGCACCCAATGAGCAGTTCTTC. This gives the protein CASAQIGTGAPNEQFF.

This clonotype was recorded many times. The chain couples TRBV7-2 to TRBJ2-3, with a tentative D call TRBD2 (5 bases). The CDR3 has 15 amino acids. Germline V gene lookup returns CDR1 SGHTA and CDR2 FQGNSA. V gave up 4 bases and J gave up 0 bases, with 11 bases separating them. The CDR3 sequence: CASSSNAGSTDTQYF. In DNA form, the CDR3 reads TGTGCCAGCAGCTCAAACGCGGGTAGCACAGATACGCAGTATTTT.

In this sample, this clonotype turned up many times. The V and J genes are TRBV11-2 and TRBJ2-2; D unclear. This CDR3 contains 13 residues. V was shortened by 5 bases and J by 6 bases, with 10 bases between the two germline ends. The germline CDR1 and CDR2 sequences are SGHAT and FQNNGV. As DNA, the CDR3 is TGTGCCAGCAGCATTGTAGTAGCCGGGGAGCTGTTTTTT. Protein sequence: CASSIVVAGELFF.

The V call is TRBV2, the J call TRBJ1-1; no firm D call. The CDR3 runs 15 residues. Germline CDR1 SNHLY, CDR2 FYNNEI. V was shortened by 6 bases and J by 1 base, with 15 bases between the two germline ends. The CDR3 loop reads CASSKGRGGNTEAFF. CDR3 bases: TGTGCCAGCAGCAAAGGTCGGGGTGGGAACACTGAAGCTTTCTTT.

This clonotype was recorded at least ten times. The chain links TRBV3-1 to TRBJ2-7; D may match TRBD1 or TRBD2 (5 bases each). The CDR3 extends over 15 amino acids. The V gene's germline CDR1 is LGHDT and CDR2 YNNKEL (reference sequence). Between the trimmed V and J ends, which lost 1 base and 0 bases, there was a span of 10 bases. This chain's CDR3 is CASSQARDPSYEQYF. The CDR3 DNA sequence: TGTGCCAGCAGCCAAGCCCGGGACCCCTCCTACGAGCAGTACTTC.

This clonotype was picked up a small number of times. This rearrangement joins TRBV18 to TRBJ1-3; 7 bases are shared with TRBD1. CDR3 length: 17 residues. V shed 6 bases and J 5 bases; nucleotides not matched to a gene: 16. From germline, CDR1 is KGHSH and CDR2 LQKENI. CDR3 bases: TGTGCCAGCTCTCCATTACTGGACGGGACAGCCAGAAACACCATATATTTT. Amino acids: CASSPLLDGTARNTIYF.

This clonotype was seen many times. As DNA, the CDR3 is TGTGCCAGCAGCCCTCAGGGGTTTGAGAGTGAGCAGTACTTC. Amino acids: CASSPQGFESEQYF. The genes are TRBV7-2 and TRBJ2-7, with D perhaps matching TRBD1 (6 bases). Per germline, CDR1 SGHTA and CDR2 FQGNSA. Trimming left V 5 bases short and J 7 bases short, with 18 bases between. This CDR3 contains 14 residues.

This clonotype was recorded at least ten times. The V and J genes are TRBV12-3 or TRBV12-4 and TRBJ2-2; D might be TRBD1 (6 bases). The CDR3 totals 15 residues. V lost 6 bases to trimming and J lost 4 bases, with 15 bases between them. CDR3 protein: CASRSTGSGTGELFF. The DNA for the CDR3 is TGTGCCAGCAGGTCTACAGGGTCGGGCACCGGGGAGCTGTTTTTT.

The rearrangement links TRBV28 to TRBJ1-1; TRBD1 is a possible D gene (5 bases). The CDR3 is made up of 12 amino acids. Trimming pared 3 bases from V and 5 bases from J, leaving 7 bases between. Germline V gene sequence: CDR1 MDHEN, CDR2 SYDVKM. The CDR3 loop is CASSFWGTEAFF. The CDR3 region has the DNA TGTGCCAGCAGTTTTTGGGGGACTGAAGCTTTCTTT.